The 10 T cell receptor beta chains presented below share a single source sample, sequenced in a study of beta chain features in type 1 diabetes. Points from the study as a whole: Type 1 diabetes patients had moderately but significantly shorter TCRB CDR3s in all four CD4+ subsets.

No cognate antigen is known for these TCRs. The investigators reverse transcribed all of the isolated RNA, so they sequenced expressed TCRB transcripts. Profiled with immunoSEQ multiplex PCR; TCRdb holds only in-frame clones, not every one. Counted here are about 650,000 clones, 9.5% to 15% occurring once; the ten biggest clones make up more than 0.09%. The sample consisted of naive CD4+ T cells from blood. All receptors come from a man aged 25-40 years with type 1 diabetes.

This chain connects TRBV5-6 to TRBJ2-2; D not certain. Deletions cut 0 bases from V and 3 bases from J, with 6 bases between. Germline V lookup: CDR1 SGHDT, CDR2 YYEEEE. This CDR3 comprises 14 residues. CDR3 sequence: CASSLGGDTGELFF. The CDR3 nucleotides read TGTGCCAGCAGCTTGGGCGGAGACACCGGGGAGCTGTTTTTT.

In the case of this clone: The same CDR3 arises from other DNA sequences in this sample as well. J is TRBJ1-2 and V is TRBV28; no definite D call. The germline V gene has CDR1 MDHEN and CDR2 SYDVKM. The CDR3 has 12 residues. V lost 3 bases and J lost 5, with 7 bases in between. CDR3 region: CASSLAAYGYTF. The CDR3 region has the DNA TGTGCCAGCAGTTTGGCAGCTTATGGCTACACCTTC.

This chain connects TRBV9 to TRBJ1-2, with 10 bases identical to TRBD1. The CDR3 has 13 amino acids. V shed 6 bases, J shed 4 bases, and the junction held 3 bases outside the gene matches. Germline V CDR1 and CDR2: SGDLS, YYNGEE. DNA for the CDR3: TGTGCCAGCATGGGACAGGGGATCTATGGCTACACCTTC. It yields the protein CASMGQGIYGYTF.

In this sample, this clone turned up a few times. This chain joins TRBV27 and TRBJ2-7; D might be TRBD1 (5 bases). Germline loops: CDR1 MNHEY, CDR2 SMNVEV (reference sequence). V was clipped by 4 bases and J by 3 bases, with 10 bases between them. The CDR3 has 13 amino acids. The CDR3 reads CASSSLTVYEQYF. The CDR3 DNA reads as TGTGCCAGCAGTTCCCTGACAGTCTACGAGCAGTACTTC.

This clone was observed a handful of times. The rearrangement joins TRBV19 to TRBJ1-2; D is possibly TRBD1 (5 bases). Per germline, CDR1 LNHDA and CDR2 SQIVND (reference sequence). This CDR3 has 15 amino acids. Trimming stripped 5 bases from V and 4 bases from J, with 17 bases between. Here the CDR3 reads CASSPDQGFGYGYTF. DNA for the CDR3: TGTGCCAGTAGTCCCGACCAGGGATTCGGCTATGGCTACACCTTC. Full variable domain (remainder filled in from reference TRBV19 and TRBJ1-2): DGGITQSPKYLFRKEGQNVTLSCEQNLNHDAMYWYRQDPGQGLRLIYYSQIVNDFQKGDIAEGYSVSREKKESFPLTVTSAQKNPTAFYLCASSPDQGFGYGYTFGSGTRLTVV.

This clone was detected a few times. This chain joins TRBV7-2 and TRBJ2-5, with D possibly called TRBD1 or TRBD2 (6 bases each). The CDR3 has 15 amino acids. The germline CDR1 and CDR2 sequences are SGHTA and FQGNSA. V was pared by 0 bases and J by 5 bases, with 13 bases between. CDR3 nucleotides: TGTGCCAGCAGCTTAGCGGGGGGCCCTTTGGAGACCCAGTACTTC. Protein: CASSLAGGPLETQYF. Full variable domain (rest looked up from reference TRBV7-2 and TRBJ2-5): GAGVSQSPSNKVTEKGKDVELRCDPISGHTALYWYRQSLGQGLEFLIYFQGNSAPDKSGLPSDRFSAERTGGSVSTLTIQRTQQEDSAVYLCASSLAGGPLETQYFGPGTRLLVL.

In this sample, this clone turned up a few times. The V and J genes are TRBV7-2 and TRBJ2-7; 8 bases map to TRBD1. Germline CDR1 is SGHTA and CDR2 is FQGNSA. With V trimmed by 5 bases and J by 5 bases, 11 bases remained unmatched. This CDR3 comprises 15 residues. The CDR3 spells CASSPRRQGADEQYF. CDR3 bases: TGTGCCAGCAGCCCCCGCCGGCAGGGGGCCGACGAGCAGTACTTC.

The chain employs TRBV19 and TRBJ1-2; possible D gene TRBD1, 5 bases. The V end was cut by 10 bases, the J end by 1 base, with 13 bases between. Germline V CDR1 and CDR2: LNHDA, SQIVND (reference sequence). The length of the CDR3 is 13 residues. The CDR3, as DNA: TGTGCCACCCGACAGTACCTTAACTATGGCTACACCTTC. Its translation: CATRQYLNYGYTF.

This clone was seen a handful of times. This chain uses TRBV30 with TRBJ2-2; 8 bases fit TRBD1. The CDR3 spans 12 residues. Germline CDR1 reads GTSNPN; CDR2 reads SVGIG (reference sequence). The V and J ends lost 7 bases and 7 bases, in that order; junction bases with no gene match: 5. CDR3 sequence: CASQDRVGELFF. As DNA, the CDR3 is TGTGCCTCTCAGGACAGGGTCGGGGAGCTGTTTTTT.

The gene calls are TRBV14 and TRBJ2-1; 9 nucleotides agree with TRBD1. V lost 0 bases and J lost 9; bases outside the gene matches: 9. This CDR3 has 16 residues. Germline V gene data show CDR1 as SGHDN and CDR2 as FVKESK. The CDR3: CASSQEIGTGWVEQFF. CDR3 coding DNA: TGTGCCAGCAGCCAAGAGATAGGGACAGGGTGGGTTGAGCAGTTCTTC. Full variable domain (outside the CDR3, taken from reference TRBV14 and TRBJ2-1): EAGVTQFPSHSVIEKGQTVTLRCDPISGHDNLYWYRRVMGKEIKFLLHFVKESKQDESGMPNNRFLAERTGGTYSTLKVQPAELEDSGVYFCASSQEIGTGWVEQFFGPGTRLTVL.